Following are 18 T cell receptor beta chains from one sample sequenced in a study of T cells in women clearing cervical HPV infection. Profiled with immunoSEQ multiplex PCR; TCRdb holds only in-frame clones, not every one. This sample contains about 27,000 clones. Source material: blood buffy coat. All receptors derive from a woman aged 18 to 75 with a cervical HPV16 infection that either progressed to CIN3+ or cleared (not recorded which).

This clone is deemed medium-sized by its frequency. The CDR3 end lies 3 residues beyond the end of the read and is filled in from the germline J gene. The V and J genes are TRBV29-1 and TRBJ2-3; D may be TRBD1 (5 bases). Trimming took off 3 bases at V and 1 base at J, with 8 bases between the two ends. This CDR3 has 13 amino acids. CDR1 SQVTM and CDR2 ANQGSEA come from the germline V gene. This CDR3 reads CSVETVGTDTQYF. The sequenced part of the CDR3 DNA is TGCAGCGTTGAGACAGTGGGCACAGATACG.

As for this clone: The observed sequence ends 3 residues before the CDR3 terminus, with the missing tail filled in from the germline J gene. The chain combines TRBV6-2 or TRBV6-3 with TRBJ2-7; 7 nucleotides agree with TRBD1. Germline CDR1 and CDR2: MNHEY and SVGEGT. V gave up 6 bases and J gave up 4 bases; unmatched junction bases: 6. The CDR3 sequence is 13 residues long. CDR3 DNA (partial): TGTGCCAGCAGCCGCGGACAGGAGTACGAG. It is translated as CASSRGQEYE. Given in full, the CDR3 is CASSRGQEYEQYF.

On this clone: The sequenced fragment ends 3 residues before the CDR3 boundary, so the rest is inferred from the germline J gene. The V gene is TRBV7-3, the J gene TRBJ1-1; D might be TRBD1 (5 bases). V was clipped by 5 bases and J by 6 bases, with 19 bases between them. CDR1 is SGHTA and CDR2 is FQGTGA in the germline V gene. This CDR3 is built from 15 residues. The DNA read from the CDR3 is TGTGCCAGCAGCCTCAAGGGAGGTGGGGGGGCTGAA. Encoded protein: CASSLKGGGGAE. The CDR3 as a whole reads CASSLKGGGGAEAFF.

Worth noting for this clone: The read terminates 3 residues before the CDR3 end, so the remaining end is supplied by the germline J gene. J is TRBJ1-5 and V is TRBV19; the D gene is possibly TRBD1 (5 bases). This CDR3 contains 14 residues. V lost 7 bases and J 2 bases, leaving 12 bases between the germline ends. Germline CDR1 and CDR2: LNHDA and SQIVND (reference sequence). The CDR3: CASKWGEGNQPQHF. The DNA read from the CDR3 is TGTGCCAGTAAATGGGGGGAAGGCAATCAGCCC.

As for this clone: The read terminates 3 residues before the CDR3 end, so the remaining end is supplied by the germline J gene. The chain links TRBV19 to TRBJ1-5; 7 bases are shared with TRBD1. The V gene's germline CDR1 is LNHDA and CDR2 SQIVND (reference sequence). The junction had 8 bases not matched to a gene; V was cut back by 6 bases and J by 3 bases. The CDR3 loop spans 15 amino acids. The covered CDR3 bases are TGTGCCAGTAGGCAGACAGGGAGGTTCAATCAGCCC. This sequence encodes CASRQTGRFNQP. The whole CDR3 region reads CASRQTGRFNQPQHF.

CDR3 DNA (partial): TGTGCCAGCTCACCCGGTCTCAACACAGATACG. Residues: CASSPGLNTDT. The entire CDR3 protein is CASSPGLNTDTQYF. The chain is built from TRBV18 and TRBJ2-3; D not certain. Read coverage stops 3 residues before the CDR3 terminus; the germline J gene supplies the remainder. The ends were cut back, 3 bases at V and 2 bases at J, with 9 bases in the middle. Germline V gives CDR1 KGHSH, CDR2 LQKENI. The CDR3 is 14 amino acids.

In the case of this clone: The DNA ends 3 residues before the CDR3 does, and the rest of the CDR3 is filled in from the germline J gene. This sequence joins TRBV5-4 and TRBJ2-3, with 12 nucleotides matching TRBD2. Germline-derived CDR1 and CDR2 are SGHNT and YYREEE (reference sequence). The CDR3 consists of 16 residues. The junction had 6 bases not matched to a gene; V was cut back by 3 bases and J by 4 bases. The CDR3 here is CASSSRLAGVSDTQYF. The covered CDR3 bases are TGTGCCAGCAGCTCGAGACTAGCGGGAGTTTCAGATACG.

As for this clone: The read gets to within 3 residues of the CDR3 end, and the germline J gene fills in the rest. This sequence joins TRBV6-1 and TRBJ1-2; 8 nucleotides agree with TRBD1. This CDR3 contains 15 residues. V gave up 4 bases and J gave up 4 bases; unmatched junction bases: 8. Germline CDR1 and CDR2: MNHNS and SASEGT. Here the CDR3 reads CASSAGQGGSYGYTF. The part of the CDR3 DNA that was read is TGTGCCAGCAGTGCCGGACAGGGAGGAAGCTATGGC.

Details on this clone: The CDR3 is cut off 3 residues early in the read; its end comes from the germline J gene. This rearrangement joins TRBV7-6 to TRBJ1-6; 11 positions agree with TRBD1. CDR1 is SGHVS, CDR2 FNYEAQ, per germline. The CDR3 runs to 17 residues. V lost 1 base to trimming and J lost 10 bases; unmatched junction nucleotides: 9. CDR3 bases read: TGTGCCAGCAGCTTAGAGGTCGCGGGGACAGGGGGATCACCC. Translation gives CASSLEVAGTGGSP. The entire CDR3 is CASSLEVAGTGGSPLHF.

Concerning this clone: The observed sequence ends 3 residues before the CDR3 terminus, with the missing tail filled in from the germline J gene. The genes are TRBV30 and TRBJ1-5, with a weak D call TRBD1 (5 bases). CDR1 is GTSNPN, CDR2 SVGIG, per germline (reference sequence). Trimming took off 2 bases at V and 6 bases at J, with 8 bases between the two ends. CDR3 length: 12 amino acids. The covered CDR3 bases are TGTGCCTGGAGTTCGGGGGGTCAGCCC. Protein: CAWSSGGQP. The whole CDR3 sequence is CAWSSGGQPQHF.

A note on this clone: The DNA ends 3 residues before the CDR3 does, and the rest of the CDR3 is filled in from the germline J gene. The gene calls are TRBV28 and TRBJ2-7; no reliable D call. Trimming pared 3 bases from V and 2 bases from J, leaving 17 bases between. Germline CDR1 reads MDHEN; CDR2 reads SYDVKM. This CDR3 contains 16 residues. The DNA read from the CDR3 is TGTGCCAGCAGTTTTAGTCTGGCGGAGATTACCTACGAG. Its translation: CASSFSLAEITYE. The full CDR3 protein is CASSFSLAEITYEQYF.

In the case of this clone: Read coverage stops 3 residues before the CDR3 terminus; the germline J gene supplies the remainder. The J gene is TRBJ1-6, the V gene TRBV10-3; D is unclear. Between the trimmed V and J ends, which lost 5 bases and 8 bases, there was a span of 10 bases. Germline lookup yields CDR1 ENHRY and CDR2 SYGVKD. The length of the CDR3 is 13 residues. The sequenced CDR3 bases are TGTGCCATCAGTCCCCAGCGGGATTCACCC. It is translated as CAISPQRDSP. The entire CDR3 protein reads CAISPQRDSPLHF.

A note on this clone: Read coverage stops 3 residues before the CDR3 terminus; the germline J gene supplies the remainder. This chain connects TRBV5-1 to TRBJ2-5; 10 bases are a match to TRBD2. The germline V gene has CDR1 SGHRS and CDR2 YFSETQ. The CDR3 extends over 15 amino acids. V lost 2 bases and J lost 4; bases outside the gene matches: 5. The CDR3: CASSLAGGPGETQYF. Partial CDR3 DNA: TGCGCCAGCAGCTTAGCGGGAGGGCCGGGAGAGACC.

As for this clone: The CDR3 goes on 3 residues after the read ends, and that part is filled in from the germline J gene. This rearrangement joins TRBV7-9 to TRBJ1-4, with TRBD1 identical over 8 bases. Germline lookup yields CDR1 SEHNR and CDR2 FQNEAQ (reference sequence). This CDR3 contains 15 residues. The part of the CDR3 DNA that was read is TGTGCCAGCAGCTTAGTCAGGGGGCGACCAAACGTA. Translation: CASSLVRGRPNV. The whole CDR3 region reads CASSLVRGRPNVLFF.

Comments on this clone: The CDR3 end falls 3 residues outside the read, so it is completed with the germline J gene. The V and J genes are TRBV7-9 and TRBJ2-3; a possible D gene is TRBD2 (6 bases). The CDR3 runs 14 residues. The V end was cut by 5 bases, the J end by 2 bases, with 11 bases between. Germline assignment: CDR1 SEHNR and CDR2 FQNEAQ (reference sequence). The CDR3 reads CASSRPGLTDTQYF. The sequenced CDR3 bases are TGTGCCAGCAGCCGACCGGGACTCACAGATACG.

On this clone itself: The CDR3 end is not reached by the read, which stops 3 residues before it; the germline J gene fills it in. V gene TRBV28 combines with J gene TRBJ1-1; D possibly corresponds to TRBD1 (6 bases). CDR1 and CDR2 from the germline V gene are MDHEN and SYDVKM. V lost 3 bases to trimming and J lost 4 bases, with 6 bases between them. The CDR3 sequence is 12 residues long. The sequenced CDR3 bases are TGTGCCAGCAGTTTGACAGGCACTGAA. This translates into CASSLTGTE. The full CDR3 protein reads CASSLTGTEAFF.

About this clone: The missing CDR3 end, 3 residues past where the read stops, is filled in from the germline J gene. The chain recombines TRBV7-9 with TRBJ2-4; no definite D call. Germline V lookup: CDR1 SEHNR, CDR2 FQNEAQ (reference sequence). This CDR3 has 14 amino acids. The CDR3 is CASSLVGPLYGQYF. The DNA read from the CDR3 is TGTGCCAGCAGCTTAGTAGGGCCCTTATATGGT.

As concerns this clone: Coverage ceases 3 residues before the CDR3 finishes, and the germline J gene fills in the end. At the DNA level, this CDR3 is encoded by other sequences in the same sample as well. The chain links TRBV2 to TRBJ1-3; perhaps TRBD1 as D (5 bases). The germline V gene encodes CDR1 SNHLY and CDR2 FYNNEI. The CDR3 runs to 14 residues. V lost 8 bases, J lost 0 bases, and 11 bases lay in between. CDR3 DNA (partial): TGTGCCAGCTCCCGGGGGACCTCTGGAAACACC. Translated: CASSRGTSGNT. The entire CDR3 is CASSRGTSGNTIYF.